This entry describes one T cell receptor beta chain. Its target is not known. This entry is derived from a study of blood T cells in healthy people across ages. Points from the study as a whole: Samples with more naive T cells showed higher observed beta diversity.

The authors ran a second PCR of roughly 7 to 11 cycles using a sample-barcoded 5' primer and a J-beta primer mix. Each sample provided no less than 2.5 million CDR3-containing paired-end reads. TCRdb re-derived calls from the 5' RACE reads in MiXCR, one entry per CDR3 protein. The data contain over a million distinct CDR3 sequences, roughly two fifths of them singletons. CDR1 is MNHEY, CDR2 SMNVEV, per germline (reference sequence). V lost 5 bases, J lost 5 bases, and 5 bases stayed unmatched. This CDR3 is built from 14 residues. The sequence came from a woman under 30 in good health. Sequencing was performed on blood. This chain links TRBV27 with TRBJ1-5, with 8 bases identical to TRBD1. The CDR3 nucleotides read TGTGCCAGCAGTCGGGACAGGAACTATCAGCCCCAGCATTTT. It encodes CASSRDRNYQPQHF.